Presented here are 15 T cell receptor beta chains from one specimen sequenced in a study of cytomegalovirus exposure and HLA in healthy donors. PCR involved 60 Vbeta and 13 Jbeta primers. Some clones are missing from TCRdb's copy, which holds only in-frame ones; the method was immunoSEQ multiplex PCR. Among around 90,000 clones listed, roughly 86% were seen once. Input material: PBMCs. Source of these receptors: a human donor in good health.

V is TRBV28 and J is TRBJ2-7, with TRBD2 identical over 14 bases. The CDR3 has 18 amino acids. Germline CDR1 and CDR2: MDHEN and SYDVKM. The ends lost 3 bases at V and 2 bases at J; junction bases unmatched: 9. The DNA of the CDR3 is TGTGCCAGCAGTTTTGAGGGACTAGCGGGAGAGGGTCCCTACGAGCAGTACTTC. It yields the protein CASSFEGLAGEGPYEQYF. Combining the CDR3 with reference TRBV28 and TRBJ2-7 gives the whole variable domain DVKVTQSSRYLVKRTGEKVFLECVQDMDHENMFWYRQDPGLGLRLIYFSYDVKMKEKGDIPEGYSVSREKKERFSLILESASTNQTSMYLCASSFEGLAGEGPYEQYFGPGTRLTVT.

The CDR3 DNA is TGTGCCAGCAGCCAAGATATAGGAAACACCATATATTTT. It specifies CASSQDIGNTIYF. This chain joins TRBV14 and TRBJ1-3; D gene ambiguous. The germline V gene has CDR1 SGHDN and CDR2 FVKESK. Trimming stripped 0 bases from V and 4 bases from J, with 4 bases between. CDR3 length: 13 amino acids.

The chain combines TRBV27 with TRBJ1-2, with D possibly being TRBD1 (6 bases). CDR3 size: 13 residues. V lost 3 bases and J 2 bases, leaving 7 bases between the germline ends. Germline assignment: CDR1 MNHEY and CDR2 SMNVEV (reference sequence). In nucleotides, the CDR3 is TGTGCCAGCAGTTTTCAGGGGAACTATGGCTACACCTTC. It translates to CASSFQGNYGYTF.

The CDR3 region is CASSLGGDSTHQPQHF. CDR3 nucleotides: TGTGCCAGCAGCTTGGGGGGGGACAGCACCCATCAGCCCCAGCATTTT. This chain links TRBV5-6 with TRBJ1-5, with 7 positions matching TRBD1. Losses at the gene ends were 0 bases for V and 5 bases for J; bases not matched to a gene: 8. This CDR3 spans 16 amino acids. Looked up from germline, CDR1 is SGHDT and CDR2 is YYEEEE.

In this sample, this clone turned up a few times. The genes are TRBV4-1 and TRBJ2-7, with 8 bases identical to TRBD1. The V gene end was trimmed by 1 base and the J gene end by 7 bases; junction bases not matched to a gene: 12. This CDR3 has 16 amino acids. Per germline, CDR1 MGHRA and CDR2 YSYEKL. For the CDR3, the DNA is TGCGCCAGCAGCCAAGGAGACAGGGGACTCTCCTGGGAGCAGTACTTC. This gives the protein CASSQGDRGLSWEQYF.

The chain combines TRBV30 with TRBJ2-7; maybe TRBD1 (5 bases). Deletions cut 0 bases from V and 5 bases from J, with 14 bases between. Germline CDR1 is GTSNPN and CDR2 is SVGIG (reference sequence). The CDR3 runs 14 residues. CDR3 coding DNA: TGTGCCTGGAGTGTACAAGGGGTATTGGACGAGCAGTACTTC. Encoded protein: CAWSVQGVLDEQYF.

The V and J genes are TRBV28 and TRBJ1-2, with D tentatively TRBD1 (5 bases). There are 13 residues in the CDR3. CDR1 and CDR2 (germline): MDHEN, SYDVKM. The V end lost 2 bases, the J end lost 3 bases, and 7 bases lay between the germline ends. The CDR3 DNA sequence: TGTGCCAGCAGTTTACCAGGGCACTATGGCTACACCTTC. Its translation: CASSLPGHYGYTF.

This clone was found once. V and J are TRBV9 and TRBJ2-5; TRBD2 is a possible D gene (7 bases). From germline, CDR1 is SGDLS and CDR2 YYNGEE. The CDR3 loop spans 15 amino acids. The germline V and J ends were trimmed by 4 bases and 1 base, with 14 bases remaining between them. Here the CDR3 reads CASSQGGGPQETQYF. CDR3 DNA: TGTGCCAGCAGCCAAGGGGGAGGGCCCCAAGAGACCCAGTACTTC. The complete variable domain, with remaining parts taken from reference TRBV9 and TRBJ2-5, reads DSGVTQTPKHLITATGQRVTLRCSPRSGDLSVYWYQQSLDQGLQFLIQYYNGEERAKGNILERFSAQQFPDLHSELNLSSLELGDSALYFCASSQGGGPQETQYFGPGTRLLVL.

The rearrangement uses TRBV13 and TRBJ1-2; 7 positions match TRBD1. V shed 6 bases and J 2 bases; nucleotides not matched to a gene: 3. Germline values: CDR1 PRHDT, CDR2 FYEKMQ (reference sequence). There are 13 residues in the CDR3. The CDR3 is CASSLGQNYGYTF. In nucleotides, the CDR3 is TGTGCCAGCAGTTTGGGACAGAACTATGGCTACACCTTC. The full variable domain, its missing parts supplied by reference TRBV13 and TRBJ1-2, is AAGVIQSPRHLIKEKRETATLKCYPIPRHDTVYWYQQGPGQDPQFLISFYEKMQSDKGSIPDRFSAQQFSDYHSELNMSSLELGDSALYFCASSLGQNYGYTFGSGTRLTVV.

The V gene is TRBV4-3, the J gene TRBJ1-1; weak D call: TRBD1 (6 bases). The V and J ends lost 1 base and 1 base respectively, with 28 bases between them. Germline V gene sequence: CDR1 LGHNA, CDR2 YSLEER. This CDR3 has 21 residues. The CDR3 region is CASSQVGFSFLQGPPNTEAFF. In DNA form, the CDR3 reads TGCGCCAGCAGCCAAGTGGGGTTCTCCTTCCTTCAGGGGCCGCCGAACACTGAAGCTTTCTTT.

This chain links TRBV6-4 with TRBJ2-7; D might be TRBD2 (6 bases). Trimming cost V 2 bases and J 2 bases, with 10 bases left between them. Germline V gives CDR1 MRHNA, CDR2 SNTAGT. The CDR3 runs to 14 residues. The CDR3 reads CASSDGGAPYEQYF. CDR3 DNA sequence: TGTGCCAGCAGTGACGGCGGGGCCCCCTACGAGCAGTACTTC.

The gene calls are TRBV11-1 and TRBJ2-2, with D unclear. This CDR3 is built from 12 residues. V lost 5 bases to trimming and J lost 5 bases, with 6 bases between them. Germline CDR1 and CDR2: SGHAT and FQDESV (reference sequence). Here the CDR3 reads CASSNRTGELFF. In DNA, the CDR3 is TGTGCCAGCAGCAACCGGACCGGGGAGCTGTTTTTT.

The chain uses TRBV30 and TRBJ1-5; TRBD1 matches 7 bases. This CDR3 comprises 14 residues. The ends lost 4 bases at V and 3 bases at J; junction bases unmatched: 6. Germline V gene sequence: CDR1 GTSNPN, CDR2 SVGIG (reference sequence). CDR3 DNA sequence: TGTGCCTGGACGGACAGGTGGCACAATCAGCCCCAGCATTTT. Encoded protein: CAWTDRWHNQPQHF.

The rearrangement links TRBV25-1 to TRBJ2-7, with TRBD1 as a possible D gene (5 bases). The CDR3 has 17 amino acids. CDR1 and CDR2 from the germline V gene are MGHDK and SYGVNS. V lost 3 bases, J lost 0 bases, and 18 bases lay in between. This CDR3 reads CASSDSRTLRSSYEQYF. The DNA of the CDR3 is TGTGCCAGCAGTGATTCCAGGACACTCCGTAGCTCCTACGAGCAGTACTTC.

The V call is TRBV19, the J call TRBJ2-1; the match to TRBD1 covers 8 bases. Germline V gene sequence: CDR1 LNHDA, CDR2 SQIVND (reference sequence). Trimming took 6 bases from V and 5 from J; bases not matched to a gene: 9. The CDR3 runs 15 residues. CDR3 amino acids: CASRETGESDNEQFF. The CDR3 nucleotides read TGTGCCAGTAGGGAGACAGGGGAGTCAGACAATGAGCAGTTCTTC.